What follows are 25 T cell receptor beta chains derived from one specimen sequenced in a study of OX40 agonist ivuxolimab in advanced cancers. Sequencing was performed with immunoSEQ multiplex PCR; in TCRdb, only in-frame clones are kept and a portion is missing. The sample carries some 44,000 clones, about 85% recorded once. Sequenced here: CD4+ or CD8+ T cells sorted from blood, sampled in a trial of the OX40 agonist ivuxolimab. Every receptor here comes from an adult with an advanced solid tumor such as melanoma, head and neck, liver or kidney cancer.

This sequence joins TRBV28 and TRBJ2-7; no reliable D call. The CDR3 has 12 amino acids. Germline loops: CDR1 MDHEN, CDR2 SYDVKM. The V end lost 7 bases, the J end lost 2 bases, and 9 bases lay between the germline ends. The CDR3 reads CASTRSTYEQYF. Here the CDR3 DNA reads TGTGCCAGCACTCGGTCAACCTACGAGCAGTACTTC.

In DNA, the CDR3 is TGTGCCAGCAGCCCTCGGGGGGGGCTCACGAATACGCAGTATTTT. Amino acids: CASSPRGGLTNTQYF. V usage is TRBV7-9 and J usage is TRBJ2-3, with 8 nucleotides matching TRBD2. With V trimmed by 5 bases and J by 7 bases, 11 bases remained unmatched. The CDR3 covers 15 residues. Germline loops: CDR1 SEHNR, CDR2 FQNEAQ (reference sequence).

V usage is TRBV7-9 and J usage is TRBJ2-5; 9 bases align to TRBD1. Germline CDR1 is SEHNR and CDR2 is FQNEAQ (reference sequence). CDR3 size: 14 residues. V was pared by 5 bases and J by 5 bases, with 6 bases of the junction left unmatched. This CDR3 is CASSPTGGAETQYF. As DNA, the CDR3 is TGTGCCAGCAGCCCGACAGGGGGTGCGGAGACCCAGTACTTC.

This clone has a handful of counts. The V gene is TRBV7-9, the J gene TRBJ1-3, with TRBD1 matching 9 bases. Germline CDR1 SEHNR, CDR2 FQNEAQ (reference sequence). The CDR3 is 15 residues long. J was trimmed by 3 bases and V by 5 bases; bases with no gene match: 5. In DNA, the CDR3 is TGTGCCAGCAGCCCGGGACAGGGACATGGAAACACCATATATTTT. The encoded protein is CASSPGQGHGNTIYF.

This chain connects TRBV7-8 to TRBJ2-7, with 8 nucleotides matching TRBD2. CDR1 SGHVS and CDR2 FQNEAQ come from the germline V gene. The CDR3 spans 16 residues. Losses at the gene ends were 5 bases for V and 2 bases for J; bases not matched to a gene: 11. The CDR3 region is CASSPGSGRRTYEQYF. CDR3 DNA sequence: TGTGCCAGCAGCCCCGGGAGCGGGAGAAGGACCTACGAGCAGTACTTC.

The chain couples TRBV9 to TRBJ2-1; D uncertain. V was clipped by 7 bases and J by 12 bases, with 20 bases between them. Germline V CDR1 and CDR2: SGDLS, YYNGEE. CDR3 length: 13 residues. CDR3 amino acids: CASSGLVGVGQFF. The CDR3 DNA reads as TGTGCCAGCTCTGGTCTCGTCGGAGTTGGGCAGTTCTTC.

The rearrangement joins TRBV4-1 to TRBJ2-7; 7 nucleotides agree with TRBD2. Trimming took 1 base from V and 7 from J; bases not matched to a gene: 4. CDR3 length equals 13 residues. Germline-derived CDR1 and CDR2 are MGHRA and YSYEKL. The CDR3 DNA reads as TGCGCCAGCAGCCAAGGAGACGGGAGGGAGCAGTACTTC. Translated, it gives CASSQGDGREQYF.

V gene TRBV7-9 combines with J gene TRBJ1-2, with 7 bases that match TRBD1. The CDR3 consists of 14 residues. Germline-derived CDR1 and CDR2 are SEHNR and FQNEAQ (reference sequence). V shed 1 base and J 4 bases; nucleotides not matched to a gene: 3. The CDR3 here is CASSLGGTAYGYTF. CDR3 nucleotide sequence: TGTGCCAGCAGCTTAGGCGGGACAGCCTATGGCTACACCTTC. Combining the CDR3 with reference TRBV7-9 and TRBJ1-2 gives the whole variable domain DTGVSQNPRHKITKRGQNVTFRCDPISEHNRLYWYRQTLGQGPEFLTYFQNEAQLEKSRLLSDRFSAERPKGSFSTLEIQRTEQGDSAMYLCASSLGGTAYGYTFGSGTRLTVV.

The chain links TRBV19 to TRBJ1-6, with D uncertain. This CDR3 is 14 amino acids long. Trimming shortened V by 2 bases and J by 5 bases, and 7 bases separated the two germline ends. Germline CDR1 reads LNHDA; CDR2 reads SQIVND (reference sequence). The CDR3 here is CASSIPGNNSPLHF. For the CDR3, the DNA is TGTGCCAGTAGTATACCGGGGAATAATTCACCCCTCCACTTT.

Notes on this clone: The sample has other DNA sequences that encode this CDR3 too. The V and J genes are TRBV5-1 and TRBJ2-1; no firm D call. The CDR3 runs to 14 residues. With 3 bases removed from V and 4 bases from J, the gap between germline ends came to 11 bases. In germline, CDR1 is SGHRS, CDR2 YFSETQ. CDR3 sequence: CASSSQLVYNEQFF. The CDR3 DNA is TGCGCCAGCAGCTCACAACTGGTATACAATGAGCAGTTCTTC.

This clone was observed a few times. The chain carries TRBV11-2 and TRBJ2-7, with D perhaps matching TRBD1 (6 bases). Trimming pared 5 bases from V and 3 bases from J, leaving 11 bases between. The CDR3 loop spans 13 amino acids. Germline V lookup: CDR1 SGHAT, CDR2 FQNNGV. CDR3 residues: CASSKGVSYEQYF. In DNA form, the CDR3 reads TGTGCCAGCAGCAAGGGGGTGAGCTACGAGCAGTACTTC.

The chain links TRBV19 to TRBJ2-7; maybe TRBD2 (6 bases). The V gene's germline CDR1 is LNHDA and CDR2 SQIVND (reference sequence). The ends were cut back, 3 bases at V and 5 bases at J, with 8 bases in the middle. This CDR3 has 12 amino acids. The CDR3 bases are TGTGCCAGTAGTATTCGGGGGAACGAGCAGTACTTC. Translated, it gives CASSIRGNEQYF.

The chain is built from TRBV11-3 and TRBJ1-1; possibly TRBD1 for D (5 bases). The germline V gene has CDR1 SGHNT and CDR2 YENEEA. V lost 5 bases and J 3 bases, leaving 25 bases between the germline ends. CDR3 length equals 18 residues. The CDR3 sequence: CASSGMGRWGMRDTEAFF. In nucleotides, the CDR3 is TGTGCCAGCAGCGGCATGGGAAGGTGGGGGATGAGGGACACTGAAGCTTTCTTT. Supplemented by reference TRBV11-3 and TRBJ1-1, the full variable domain reads EAGVVQSPRYKIIEKKQPVAFWCNPISGHNTLYWYLQNLGQGPELLIRYENEEAVDDSQLPKDRFSAERLKGVDSTLKIQPAELGDSAVYLCASSGMGRWGMRDTEAFFGQGTRLTVV.

The rearrangement links TRBV7-9 to TRBJ2-1, with TRBD2 identical over 14 bases. This CDR3 region has 15 residues. The trim removed 2 bases at V and 9 bases at J, leaving 3 bases unmatched. The germline gives CDR1 SEHNR, CDR2 FQNEAQ (reference sequence). CDR3 residues: CASSLTGTSGSEQFF. Written as DNA, the CDR3 is TGTGCCAGCAGCTTAACCGGGACTAGCGGGAGTGAGCAGTTCTTC.

This chain uses TRBV5-1 with TRBJ1-5, with TRBD1 as a possible D gene (6 bases). V lost 0 bases and J lost 5, with 9 bases in between. The CDR3 contains 14 residues. Germline lookup yields CDR1 SGHRS and CDR2 YFSETQ. In DNA, the CDR3 is TGCGCCAGCAGCTTGGGACAGGAAGATCAGCCCCAGCATTTT. It is translated as CASSLGQEDQPQHF.

Comments on this clone: The sample contains more than one DNA sequence encoding this CDR3. The chain links TRBV11-2 to TRBJ1-4; weak D call: TRBD1 (6 bases). CDR1 is SGHAT and CDR2 is FQNNGV in the germline V gene. The V end was cut by 1 base, the J end by 8 bases, with 17 bases between. This CDR3 is built from 16 residues. CDR3 DNA sequence: TGTGCCAGCAGCTTAGTGGGCGGCACCCAGGGGGAAAAACTGTTTTTT. It codes for CASSLVGGTQGEKLFF.

The chain links TRBV6-4 to TRBJ1-6; D unresolved. The CDR3 totals 14 residues. The V end lost 2 bases, the J end lost 7 bases, and 9 bases lay between the germline ends. From germline, CDR1 is MRHNA and CDR2 SNTAGT. CDR3 region: CASSDHGVNSPLHF. The CDR3 DNA follows: TGTGCCAGCAGTGACCACGGGGTCAATTCACCCCTCCACTTT.

This chain links TRBV2 with TRBJ2-6; the match to TRBD1 covers 8 bases. Germline loops: CDR1 SNHLY, CDR2 FYNNEI. CDR3 length: 16 residues. The V gene end was trimmed by 3 bases and the J gene end by 2 bases; junction bases not matched to a gene: 3. CDR3 protein: CASSESGGAGANVLTF. The CDR3 DNA sequence: TGTGCCAGCAGTGAGTCAGGGGGCGCTGGGGCCAACGTCCTGACTTTC.

In its sample, this clone was seen a few times. The J gene is TRBJ1-1, the V gene TRBV5-1; 8 nucleotides match TRBD1. The J segment lost 4 bases and the V segment lost 4 bases, leaving 15 bases of the junction unmatched. CDR1 SGHRS and CDR2 YFSETQ come from the germline V gene. The CDR3 loop spans 17 amino acids. For the CDR3, the DNA is TGCGCCAGCAGCCTTTGGACAGGGTCGTCTTTTAGCACTGAAGCTTTCTTT. Amino acid sequence: CASSLWTGSSFSTEAFF. Looking up the rest from reference TRBV5-1 and TRBJ1-1 gives the full variable domain: KAGVTQTPRYLIKTRGQQVTLSCSPISGHRSVSWYQQTPGQGLQFLFEYFSETQRNKGNFPGRFSGRQFSNSRSEMNVSTLELGDSALYLCASSLWTGSSFSTEAFFGQGTRLTVV.

This chain joins TRBV27 and TRBJ2-1; D ambiguous. The germline V gene encodes CDR1 MNHEY and CDR2 SMNVEV (reference sequence). Deletions cut 6 bases from V and 0 bases from J, with 15 bases between. The CDR3 sequence is 16 residues long. The CDR3 sequence is CASRPTTTGSYNEQFF. The CDR3 nucleotides are TGTGCCAGCAGACCTACAACTACGGGCTCCTACAATGAGCAGTTCTTC.

This chain uses TRBV6-1 with TRBJ1-5, with D unresolved. Trimming removed 4 bases from V and 3 bases from J, with 7 bases in between. The CDR3 is made up of 13 amino acids. Per the germline V gene, CDR1 is MNHNS and CDR2 is SASEGT. This chain's CDR3 is CASSGHSNQPQHF. DNA of the CDR3: TGTGCCAGCAGTGGACATTCCAATCAGCCCCAGCATTTT.

For this clone: A junction boundary mismatches the germline segment, possibly from a read error. The chain has TRBV5-1 and TRBJ1-1; 7 bases are shared with TRBD1. Per the germline V gene, CDR1 is SGHRS and CDR2 is YFSETQ. CDR3 length: 16 amino acids. CDR3 amino acids: CASSLVAGGMNPEAFF. CDR3 DNA: TGCGCCAGCAGCTTGGTTGCAGGGGGAATGAACCCTGAAGCTTTCTTT.

The chain uses TRBV6-6 and TRBJ2-7; TRBD2 matches 10 bases. Germline CDR1 and CDR2: MNHNY and SVGAGI (reference sequence). The CDR3 extends over 11 amino acids. The CDR3: CGSGRGDEQYF. CDR3 in DNA: TGTGGGAGCGGGAGGGGAGACGAGCAGTACTTC.

V is TRBV15 and J is TRBJ1-3; maybe TRBD1 (5 bases). The CDR3 covers 18 residues. With 2 bases removed from V and 1 base from J, the gap between germline ends came to 18 bases. Germline V gives CDR1 LNHNV, CDR2 YYDKDF (reference sequence). This CDR3 reads CATSRFGTLPGSGNTIYF. The CDR3 DNA reads as TGTGCCACCAGCAGATTCGGGACCTTACCCGGTTCTGGAAACACCATATATTTT.

The chain has TRBV29-1 and TRBJ2-2; 9 positions agree with TRBD2. Germline trimming cut 5 bases from V and 4 bases from J; bases unmatched to any gene: 5. The CDR3 consists of 14 residues. Germline CDR1 is SQVTM and CDR2 is ANQGSEA. CDR3 sequence (DNA): TGCAGCGTTCGGGCGGGAGGGAGCACCGGGGAGCTGTTTTTT. Translated, it gives CSVRAGGSTGELFF.